The present T cell receptor beta chain was sequenced within a study of blood T cell repertoires in COVID-19. The overall study: The study counted Cohort 3 donors as recovered given two negative PCRs, clearance, or symptom resolution. Sample material is recorded as cDNA or gDNA derived from T cells, B-cell-depleted T cells, or PBMCs.

Which cohort a participant joined came from the clinical history participants gave. Germline CDR1 is MNHEY and CDR2 is SVGAGI. The CDR3 is made up of 15 amino acids. Trimming took 5 bases from V and 0 from J, leaving 11 bases between them. Per the authors' pipeline: Estimates of nucleated cell counts were drawn from the amplification of reference gene primers. The method was immunoSEQ multiplex PCR; TCRdb's version includes in-frame clones alone and lacks a portion of them. Clonal size and the V and J genes are those of that table, whereas D and trimming came from the DNA. The table has fewer than 150,000 clones, approximately 87% seen once. This clone came up once.

The sample was PBMCs or T cells enriched from blood (not recorded which). The V and J genes are TRBV6-5 and TRBJ1-5, with D possibly TRBD1 on 6 matching bases. This sequence originates from a man over 45 in a cohort exposed to, infected with or recovered from COVID-19 (not recorded which). The CDR3 region has the DNA TGTGCCAGCAGTCGTGGACAGAATAGCAATCAGCCCCAGCATTTT. Translation: CASSRGQNSNQPQHF.